This paragraph covers one T cell receptor beta chain sequence. No antigen is known for it. This CDR3 comprises 14 residues. Trimming shortened V by 1 base and J by 2 bases, and 9 bases separated the two germline ends. The V gene's germline CDR1 is SGHRS and CDR2 YFSETQ. This entry is derived from a study of post-analysis software for immune sequencing data. Study conclusions and caveats: With TRBV5-6, TRBV5-1 and TRBV20-1 included, 4 or 5 TRBV segments were more frequent in patients than in controls. Batch-matched samples strongly co-clustered by F measure.

Tagging with unique molecular identifiers was a feature of the TCR beta cDNA libraries. Between roughly 0.9 and 11 million T cells gave rise to some 490,000 cDNA molecules. TCRdb itself ran the PCR reads through MiXCR, one entry per CDR3 protein. The data show some 800,000 distinct CDR3 sequences, 40% to 55% seen once. The receptor comes from a girl aged 5-17 years with multiple sclerosis. The sample consisted of blood. The gene calls are TRBV5-1 and TRBJ1-1; D uncertain. The CDR3 loop is CASSLLMANTEAFF. The CDR3, as DNA: TGCGCCAGCAGCTTGTTAATGGCAAACACTGAAGCTTTCTTT.